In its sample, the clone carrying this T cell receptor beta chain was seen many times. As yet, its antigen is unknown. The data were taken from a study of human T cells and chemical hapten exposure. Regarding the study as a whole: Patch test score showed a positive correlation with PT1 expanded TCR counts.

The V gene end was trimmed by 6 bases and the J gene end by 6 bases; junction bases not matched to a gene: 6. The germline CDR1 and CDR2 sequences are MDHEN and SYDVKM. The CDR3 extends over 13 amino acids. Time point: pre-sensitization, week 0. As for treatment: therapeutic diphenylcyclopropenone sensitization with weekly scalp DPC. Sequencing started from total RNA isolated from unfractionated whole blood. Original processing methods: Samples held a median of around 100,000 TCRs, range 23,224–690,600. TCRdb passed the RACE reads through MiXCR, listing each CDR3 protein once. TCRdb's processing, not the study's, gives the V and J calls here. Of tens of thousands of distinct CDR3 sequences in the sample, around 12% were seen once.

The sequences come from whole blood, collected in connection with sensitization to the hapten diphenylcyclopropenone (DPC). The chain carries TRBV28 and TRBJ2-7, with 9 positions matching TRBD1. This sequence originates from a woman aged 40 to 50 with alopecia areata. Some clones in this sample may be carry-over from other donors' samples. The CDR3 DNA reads TGTGCCAGCAGCCCAGGACAGGGGCGCGAGCAGTACTTC. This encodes CASSPGQGREQYF.